This T cell receptor (beta chain) comes out of a study of CD8+CD57+ T cells in acquired aplastic anemia. Study details: Sorted CD4+ and CD8+ cells yielded DNA averaging about 2.9 ug.

This CDR3 is built from 15 residues. CDR1 and CDR2 from the germline V gene are LNHNV and YYDKDF (reference sequence). Trimming took 10 bases from V and 0 from J, leaving 18 bases between them. All patients picked for sequencing had shown, by flow cytometry, an expansion of CD8+CD57+ cells. Each patient carried a diagnosis of severe acquired aplastic anemia. Patients were untreated when blood was sampled. Genomic DNA served as template for TCR beta VDJ and CDR3 profiling. Using its own MiXCR run on the reads, TCRdb lists one record per CDR3 protein. The sample yields about 200,000 distinct CDR3 sequences, about half seen once.

The chain employs TRBV15 and TRBJ1-1; a weak D match, TRBD1 (5 bases). Specimen: sorted CD4+, CD8+, or CD8+CD57+ T cells (not recorded which) from PBMCs. This TCR came from a human donor with aplastic anemia. The CDR3 region has the DNA TGTGCCAGCAGTGAAGGCAGGGTAATGAACACTGAAGCTTTCTTT. Residues: CASSEGRVMNTEAFF.